Listed here are 30 T cell receptor beta chains from one sample, sequenced in a study of neurological immune-mediated disorders. TCRdb processed the 5' RACE reads anew with MiXCR; each CDR3 protein has one entry. This sample has roughly 56,000 distinct CDR3 sequences, with approximately 10% found just once. Sequencing was carried out using PBMCs. Receptors were obtained from a man aged 55 to 69 in good health.

This clonotype was detected many times. Written as DNA, the CDR3 is TGCAGTGCTAGCCTGGGACAGGGAGTCTACGAGCAGTACTTC. Translating it yields CSASLGQGVYEQYF. The chain is built from TRBV20-1 and TRBJ2-7; 9 positions match TRBD1. CDR3 length: 14 amino acids. Per germline, CDR1 DFQATT and CDR2 SNEGSKA (reference sequence). Germline trimming cut 3 bases from V and 3 bases from J; bases unmatched to any gene: 6.

This clonotype was observed at least ten times. The chain combines TRBV29-1 with TRBJ1-1; TRBD1 matches at 12 bases. The V gene end was trimmed by 3 bases and the J gene end by 4 bases; junction bases not matched to a gene: 9. CDR1 SQVTM and CDR2 ANQGSEA come from the germline V gene. CDR3 length equals 16 residues. CDR3 sequence (DNA): TGCAGCGTTGAGGGGGACAGGGGGCGCCGGGGCACTGAAGCTTTCTTT. Translated: CSVEGDRGRRGTEAFF.

This clonotype was counted only a few times. V and J are TRBV14 and TRBJ2-7, with D hard to call. Germline V lookup: CDR1 SGHDN, CDR2 FVKESK. The CDR3 spans 13 residues. Trimming left V 5 bases short and J 6 bases short, with 14 bases between. The CDR3 sequence is CASSARVGLEQYF. CDR3 coding DNA: TGTGCCAGCAGCGCCCGGGTAGGGCTCGAGCAGTACTTC.

This chain uses TRBV28 with TRBJ2-3; 8 bases are a match to TRBD2. Germline trimming cut 5 bases from V and 2 bases from J; bases unmatched to any gene: 6. The CDR3 extends over 15 amino acids. CDR1 and CDR2 (germline): MDHEN, SYDVKM. For the CDR3, the DNA is TGTGCCAGCAGTAAGGAGCGGGGGTACACAGATACGCAGTATTTT. Amino acid sequence: CASSKERGYTDTQYF. Full variable domain (rest looked up from reference TRBV28 and TRBJ2-3): DVKVTQSSRYLVKRTGEKVFLECVQDMDHENMFWYRQDPGLGLRLIYFSYDVKMKEKGDIPEGYSVSREKKERFSLILESASTNQTSMYLCASSKERGYTDTQYFGPGTRLTVL.

This clonotype was observed many times. The genes are TRBV7-2 and TRBJ1-2; 7 nucleotides line up with TRBD1. The germline CDR1 and CDR2 sequences are SGHTA and FQGNSA. V lost 1 base, J lost 8 bases, and 10 bases stayed unmatched. The CDR3 is 15 residues long. CDR3 residues: CASSLVRQGVDGYTF. The CDR3 nucleotides read TGTGCCAGCAGCTTAGTGCGGCAGGGGGTCGACGGCTACACCTTC.

This clonotype was picked up many times. This rearrangement joins TRBV19 to TRBJ2-1; D is possibly TRBD1 (6 bases). The CDR3 sequence is 15 residues long. Germline CDR1 LNHDA, CDR2 SQIVND (reference sequence). The V and J ends lost 6 bases and 0 bases respectively, with 12 bases between them. DNA of the CDR3: TGTGCCAGTAGAAGGGACAAAAGCTCCTACAATGAGCAGTTCTTC. It yields the protein CASRRDKSSYNEQFF.

This clonotype appeared many times. The chain links TRBV7-2 to TRBJ1-2, with D possibly matching TRBD1 (5 bases). The V and J ends lost 3 bases and 7 bases respectively, with 12 bases between them. Germline loops: CDR1 SGHTA, CDR2 FQGNSA. The CDR3 sequence is 13 residues long. For the CDR3, the DNA is TGTGCCAGCAGCTTCCAGGAGGGGCTTGGCTACACCTTC. Its protein is CASSFQEGLGYTF.

This clonotype was seen repeatedly, ten times or more. This chain joins TRBV7-6 and TRBJ2-7, with D perhaps matching TRBD1 (6 bases). V was trimmed by 2 bases and J by 6 bases, leaving 11 bases between them. The germline CDR1 and CDR2 sequences are SGHVS and FNYEAQ. The CDR3 runs 13 residues. The CDR3 DNA follows: TGTGCCAGCAGCTTATCTACAGGGCGCGAGCAGTACTTC. Amino acids: CASSLSTGREQYF.

There are many counts of this clonotype. The CDR3 DNA sequence: TGTGCCAGCTCAGTCACGGACTACGAGCAGTACTTC. Residues: CASSVTDYEQYF. The J gene is TRBJ2-7, the V gene TRBV18; D not certain. This CDR3 spans 12 amino acids. The V end lost 5 bases, the J end lost 3 bases, and 8 bases lay between the germline ends. In germline, CDR1 is KGHSH, CDR2 LQKENI.

This clonotype came up many times. This chain uses TRBV6-5 with TRBJ1-3; TRBD1 aligns across 9 bases. The CDR3 spans 19 residues. Unmatched junction bases numbered 14, after V lost 5 bases and J lost 0 bases. CDR1 is MNHEY and CDR2 is SVGAGI in the germline V gene. CDR3 sequence (DNA): TGTGCCAGCAGTCCACTACCGGGCGGGGACAGGGTCTCTGGAAACACCATATATTTT. Amino acid sequence: CASSPLPGGDRVSGNTIYF.

This chain connects TRBV28 to TRBJ1-5, with TRBD1 matching 7 bases. The CDR3 sequence is 15 residues long. Germline V lookup: CDR1 MDHEN, CDR2 SYDVKM. Trimming at V came to 8 bases and at J to 3 bases, leaving 10 bases not matched to a gene. The CDR3 protein is CASCRGRGNNQPQHF. CDR3 nucleotide sequence: TGTGCCAGCTGTAGGGGCAGGGGGAACAATCAGCCCCAGCATTTT.

This clonotype was detected many times. The rearrangement uses TRBV20-1 and TRBJ2-5; D not certain. The CDR3 is 11 residues long. Germline CDR1 is DFQATT and CDR2 is SNEGSKA (reference sequence). V lost 6 bases and J 4 bases, leaving 9 bases between the germline ends. The chain's CDR3 is CSAPWGETQYF. As DNA, the CDR3 is TGCAGTGCGCCGTGGGGAGAGACCCAGTACTTC.

This clonotype was detected many times. V and J are TRBV12-3 or TRBV12-4 and TRBJ1-1; D gene ambiguous. The CDR3 is made up of 12 amino acids. The V and J ends lost 6 bases and 6 bases respectively, with 11 bases between them. The CDR3 loop is CASSLMTPEAFF. CDR3 sequence (DNA): TGTGCCAGCAGCCTTATGACCCCTGAAGCTTTCTTT.

Ten or more counts support this clonotype. The rearrangement links TRBV7-2 to TRBJ1-2; TRBD1 agrees at 11 bases. From germline, CDR1 is SGHTA and CDR2 FQGNSA. CDR3 length equals 17 residues. The junction had 12 bases not matched to a gene; V was cut back by 4 bases and J by 5 bases. CDR3 in amino acids: CASSSDRGRRSGYGYTF. The CDR3 coding sequence is TGTGCCAGCAGCTCGGACAGGGGGCGCCGAAGCGGGTATGGCTACACCTTC.

V gene TRBV5-1 combines with J gene TRBJ1-3, with 8 bases identical to TRBD1. Germline V CDR1 and CDR2: SGHRS, YFSETQ. The CDR3 has 15 residues. The V and J ends lost 4 bases and 4 bases, in that order; junction bases with no gene match: 7. CDR3 nucleotide sequence: TGCGCCAGCAGCCCGGACAGGGCGAGAGGAAACACCATATATTTT. Translated: CASSPDRARGNTIYF.

This clonotype came up many times. The chain recombines TRBV7-2 with TRBJ1-5; the D is unclear. From germline, CDR1 is SGHTA and CDR2 FQGNSA. This CDR3 has 14 residues. V lost 5 bases, J lost 4 bases, and 12 bases lay in between. CDR3 sequence reads: CASSTRTGNQPQHF. Here the CDR3 DNA reads TGTGCCAGCAGCACCAGGACGGGGAATCAGCCCCAGCATTTT. Based on the CDR3 plus reference TRBV7-2 and TRBJ1-5, the full variable domain is GAGVSQSPSNKVTEKGKDVELRCDPISGHTALYWYRQSLGQGLEFLIYFQGNSAPDKSGLPSDRFSAERTGGSVSTLTIQRTQQEDSAVYLCASSTRTGNQPQHFGDGTRLSIL.

This clonotype was picked up many times. This rearrangement joins TRBV10-3 to TRBJ2-7; TRBD1 matches 10 bases. The V segment lost 3 bases and the J segment 6 bases; nucleotides outside the gene matches: 8. The CDR3 sequence is 15 residues long. In germline, CDR1 is ENHRY, CDR2 SYGVKD. The DNA for the CDR3 is TGTGCCATCAGTGACAAGACAGGGGGCCTTGGCGAGCAGTACTTC. Protein: CAISDKTGGLGEQYF.

This clonotype was detected ten times or more. The chain recombines TRBV12-3 or TRBV12-4 with TRBJ2-1; D unclear. The CDR3 spans 14 residues. V shed 4 bases and J shed 0 bases, with 7 bases lying between them. CDR3 coding DNA: TGTGCCAGCAGTTACCCTGGCTCCTACAATGAGCAGTTCTTC. It yields the protein CASSYPGSYNEQFF.

At least ten counts were recorded for this clonotype. This sequence joins TRBV10-3 and TRBJ2-3; D remains unclear. The V end was cut by 5 bases, the J end by 0 bases, with 9 bases between. Germline lookup yields CDR1 ENHRY and CDR2 SYGVKD. The CDR3 loop spans 14 amino acids. CDR3 coding DNA: TGTGCCATCAGTACTTTATATAGCACAGATACGCAGTATTTT. This translates into CAISTLYSTDTQYF.

The V and J genes are TRBV7-3 and TRBJ2-1; 9 nucleotides match TRBD2. Germline assignment: CDR1 SGHTA and CDR2 FQGTGA. The CDR3 totals 15 residues. With V trimmed by 2 bases and J by 7 bases, 6 bases remained unmatched. The CDR3 DNA sequence: TGTGCCAGCAGCTTACTAGCGGGGAACGGAAATGAGCAGTTCTTC. As protein: CASSLLAGNGNEQFF.

This clonotype appeared many times. V gene TRBV29-1 combines with J gene TRBJ1-2; the D gene is possibly TRBD1 (6 bases). The CDR3 spans 15 residues. With 4 bases removed from V and 8 bases from J, the gap between germline ends came to 23 bases. The germline CDR1 and CDR2 sequences are SQVTM and ANQGSEA. The CDR3 protein is CSVASLDSQVRGYTF. As DNA, the CDR3 is TGCAGCGTTGCGTCGTTGGACAGCCAAGTGCGGGGCTACACCTTC.

This clonotype has at least ten counts. The chain employs TRBV25-1 and TRBJ2-2, with a tentative D call TRBD1 (6 bases). The CDR3 loop spans 15 amino acids. In germline, CDR1 is MGHDK, CDR2 SYGVNS. The V end was cut by 4 bases, the J end by 2 bases, with 11 bases between. The DNA of the CDR3 is TGTGCCAGCAGTGGCACAGGGCCAAACACCGGGGAGCTGTTTTTT. Translating it yields CASSGTGPNTGELFF.

At least ten counts were recorded for this clonotype. The chain employs TRBV5-5 and TRBJ1-1; possible D gene TRBD1, 5 bases. CDR1 is SGHKS, CDR2 YYEKEE, per germline (reference sequence). The CDR3 is made up of 15 amino acids. V shed 4 bases and J shed 6 bases, with 19 bases lying between them. In nucleotides, the CDR3 is TGTGCCAGCAGCGGCTTTGAGGCAGGGAAGTCTGAAGCTTTCTTT. As protein: CASSGFEAGKSEAFF.

In its sample, this clonotype was seen many times. The rearrangement uses TRBV5-1 and TRBJ2-7; TRBD2 matches at 8 bases. The CDR3 length is 16 residues. The germline V gene has CDR1 SGHRS and CDR2 YFSETQ. J gave up 2 bases and V 0 bases, and 7 bases lay outside the gene matches. As DNA, the CDR3 is TGCGCCAGCAGCTTGGCCGGGGGGGGGAATACCTACGAGCAGTACTTC. Protein product: CASSLAGGGNTYEQYF.

This clonotype occurred many times. CDR3 residues: CSAIRDRGGFYNEQFF. In DNA form, the CDR3 reads TGCAGTGCTATCCGGGACAGGGGAGGGTTTTACAATGAGCAGTTCTTC. This chain connects TRBV20-1 to TRBJ2-1; 10 positions match TRBD1. V lost 4 bases to trimming and J lost 4 bases; unmatched junction nucleotides: 10. Germline V gives CDR1 DFQATT, CDR2 SNEGSKA (reference sequence). CDR3 size: 16 residues.

The chain combines TRBV7-2 with TRBJ1-4; 7 bases fit TRBD1. The CDR3 has 13 residues. The ends lost 2 bases at V and 6 bases at J; junction bases unmatched: 0. Germline-derived CDR1 and CDR2 are SGHTA and FQGNSA. The chain's CDR3 is CASSLTGDEKLFF. The CDR3 coding sequence is TGTGCCAGCAGCTTAACAGGGGATGAAAAACTGTTTTTT.

This clonotype showed up many times. The rearrangement uses TRBV28 and TRBJ1-2; TRBD1 matches 8 bases. V trimming: 4 bases; J trimming: 2 bases; junction bases outside the gene matches: 15. This CDR3 spans 18 amino acids. The germline V gene encodes CDR1 MDHEN and CDR2 SYDVKM. The CDR3 here is CASSSRGYFGQGNYGYTF. The CDR3 coding sequence is TGTGCCAGCAGTTCGAGGGGCTATTTCGGACAGGGAAACTATGGCTACACCTTC.

Turning to this clonotype: This clone may be a read error of a much larger clone one base away. The V and J genes are TRBV5-1 and TRBJ2-3; 13 positions match TRBD2. V was clipped by 3 bases and J by 4 bases; unmatched bases: 11. Germline lookup yields CDR1 SGHRS and CDR2 YFSETQ. This CDR3 is 18 amino acids long. In nucleotides, the CDR3 is TGCGCCAGCAGCTCCGCCACTAGCGGGGGGGGACGGGCAGATACGCAGTATTTT. It specifies CASSSATSGGGRADTQYF. Together with reference TRBV5-1 and TRBJ2-3, the CDR3 gives the full variable domain: KAGVTQTPRYLIKTRGQQVTLSCSPISGHRSVSWYQQTPGQGLQFLFEYFSETQRNKGNFPGRFSGRQFSNSRSEMNVSTLELGDSALYLCASSSATSGGGRADTQYFGPGTRLTVL.

In this sample, this clonotype turned up many times. This sequence joins TRBV10-3 and TRBJ1-1; 9 bases are shared with TRBD1. The CDR3 has 15 amino acids. The germline V gene has CDR1 ENHRY and CDR2 SYGVKD. V lost 3 bases to trimming and J lost 3 bases; unmatched junction nucleotides: 5. The CDR3 sequence is CAISDPGTGHTEAFF. CDR3 DNA sequence: TGTGCCATCAGTGACCCCGGGACAGGGCACACTGAAGCTTTCTTT.

This clonotype was detected many times. The rearrangement uses TRBV5-6 and TRBJ2-7, with D possibly being TRBD1 (5 bases). CDR3 length equals 16 residues. The V gene lost 5 bases and the J gene lost 0 bases, with 18 bases spanning the gap. Germline V gene data show CDR1 as SGHDT and CDR2 as YYEEEE. CDR3 sequence (DNA): TGTGCCAGCAGTCTTTTAGGACAATTGAACTCCTACGAGCAGTACTTC. Amino acid sequence: CASSLLGQLNSYEQYF. Combining the CDR3 with reference TRBV5-6 and TRBJ2-7 gives the whole variable domain DAGVTQSPTHLIKTRGQQVTLRCSPKSGHDTVSWYQQALGQGPQFIFQYYEEEERQRGNFPDRFSGHQFPNYSSELNVNALLLGDSALYLCASSLLGQLNSYEQYFGPGTRLTVT.